This T cell receptor (beta chain) is drawn from a study of identical twins listed by TCRdb under 2016. Study-level background: TCR alpha and beta repertoires from monozygotic twins, unrelated adults of various ages and cord blood were deep-sequenced to test whether fetal clonotypes persist. To rule out contamination, the twin experiments were replicated at different times with different library preparation protocols. Beyond this particular receptor, the publication reports: Because the same donors could not be followed over many years, conclusions were based on cross-sectional statistical analysis. Abundant cord blood beta clonotypes had fewer insertions, young adult naive repertoires showed a similar but weaker trend, and memory repertoires showed no such trend. A weaker excess of twin sharing was found in beta out-of-frame sequences because the signal-to-noise ratio was lowered by fewer shared sequences. Compared with coincidental sharing between unrelated individuals, an excess of low generation-probability sequences was observed among out-of-frame TCR alpha sequences shared between twins. Out-of-frame TCR alpha sharing in monozygotic twins was systematically underestimated by recombination models, whereas sharing between unrelated individuals was in agreement with the recombination models. Invariant T cells such as MAIT and iNKT could partly confound zero-insertion analyses, though diverse VJ usage argued against this for most clonotypes.

The library was prepared using 5' RACE. Sequencing was carried out with an Illumina HiSeq 2000. Template switching added a universal primer binding site, and the final cDNA carried a unique molecular identifier that allowed TCR cDNA molecules to be counted accurately. First-strand cDNA for TCR alpha and beta chains was synthesized from specific primers in the conserved constant-segment region. To control for contamination, every cDNA library carried two barcodes: a SMART-Mk sample barcode plus Illumina barcodes. Two successive PCR steps introduced TruSeq adapter sequences along with Illumina sample barcodes. TCR alpha and beta cDNA libraries were sequenced on the Illumina HiSeq platform with custom primers. The published analysis was carried out like this. MiGEC was used to process raw reads and extract unique molecular identifiers, and MiXCR was used to find CDR3 positions. For each individual, recombination models were inferred using an EM algorithm with the repgenHMM and IGoR tools. Shared clonotypes were analyzed with the tcR package in R, and sharing was normalized by the product of cloneset sizes. To study raw recombination free of thymic and clonal selection effects, out-of-frame nonproductive sequences were analyzed. TCRdb handled the public reads itself, with Q25 trimming in fastp and clone calling in MiXCR, and kept productive beta chains. Duplicate CDR3 protein sequences are folded into a single record with the most common DNA and genes. TCRdb's processing, not the authors' own work, is the source of the V and J calls. The sample table holds just under 550,000 distinct CDR3 sequences, of which roughly 15% were seen once. The top ten hold roughly 0.44% of the sample.

Every donor in the study was a healthy Caucasian. The twin cohort comprised three pairs of female monozygotic twins, all aged roughly 18 to 29 years. CD4+ and CD8+ T cell populations were isolated with positive isolation kits from Invitrogen. This clonotype was recorded many times. Its antigen is unknown. One base away there is no much larger clone; base qualities are not given. V and J are truncated by 5 bases and 1 base respectively, leaving an intervening sequence of 3 bases. From its cysteine to its phenylalanine, the CDR3 spans 12 amino acids. CDR3 DNA is the only sequence kept; it has 36 bases, read in frame from the first base. These data were also filed under a second study, of yellow fever vaccine responses in identical twins. As the second paper documents: The T cell response to vaccination in identical twins was reported by the authors to appear partly convergent and partly personalized. In the study, vaccine-responding T cell clones were precisely tracked in identical twins.

The chain links TRBV12-3 or TRBV12-4 with TRBJ1-5; no D gene call is confident. The receptor was derived from a woman younger than 35 in good health. Material for sequencing was CD4+ T cells sorted from blood. The nucleotides read TGTGCCAGCAGTCCGAGCAATCAGCCCCAGCATTTT. Its protein reads: CASSPSNQPQHF.